This TCR beta chain derives from a study of CD8 T cells in ankylosing spondylitis. Findings and caveats of the study: Disease-linked clones reportedly concentrated significantly in matched ankylosing spondylitis synovial fluid. Those disease-linked clones were CD8+; they were also relatively rare in peripheral blood. Made up of eight or nine highly homologous variants, a TCR beta motif appeared characteristic of ankylosing spondylitis blood.

TCRdb analysed the 5' RACE reads with MiXCR anew, one entry per CDR3 protein. The top ten hold just over 14% of the sample, which has about 330,000 distinct CDR3 sequences, 7.5% to 9% seen once. In regard to this clonotype: Its antigen is unidentified.

The CDR3 spans 19 residues. Germline V gene lookup returns CDR1 SGHAT and CDR2 FQDESV (reference sequence). J lost 1 base, V lost 5 bases, and 13 bases had no gene match. The sequencing input was blood, either unsorted or a sorted T cell fraction (not recorded which). The chain recombines TRBV11-1 with TRBJ2-3; 12 bases are shared with TRBD2. The receptor comes from a male donor with ankylosing spondylitis. For the CDR3, the DNA is TGTGCCAGCAGCCCATTGGGGCTAGCGGGAGGGCGGGGCACAGATACGCAGTATTTT. This gives the protein CASSPLGLAGGRGTDTQYF.